This T cell receptor beta chain was observed in a study of tumor and adjacent non-tumor tissue in lung cancer. TCRbeta libraries were built with three rounds of nested PCR, modified from ARM-PCR. In TCRdb, the multiplex PCR reads were re-called with MiXCR into one record per CDR3 protein. The sample records 75,000 to 95,000 distinct CDR3 sequences, around 70% being singletons. This sample's RNA came from whole unsorted tissue. Newly diagnosed lung cancer patients had thoracic surgery in China, August–late 2014, without prior chemotherapy. About this clonotype: The junction and the germline gene differ at one end; a read error may be behind it.

The CDR3 contains 15 residues. CDR1 and CDR2 from the germline V gene are SGHVS and FQNEAQ. The material sequenced was lung tumor tissue. This clonotype originated in a woman aged 40 to 50 with non-small cell lung cancer. This chain links TRBV7-8 with TRBJ2-3, with D perhaps TRBD1 (6 bases). CDR3 nucleotide sequence: TGTGCCAGCAGCACCAGTGGGGGCCAAACAGGTACGCAGTATTTT. Its protein is CASSTSGGQTGTQYF.